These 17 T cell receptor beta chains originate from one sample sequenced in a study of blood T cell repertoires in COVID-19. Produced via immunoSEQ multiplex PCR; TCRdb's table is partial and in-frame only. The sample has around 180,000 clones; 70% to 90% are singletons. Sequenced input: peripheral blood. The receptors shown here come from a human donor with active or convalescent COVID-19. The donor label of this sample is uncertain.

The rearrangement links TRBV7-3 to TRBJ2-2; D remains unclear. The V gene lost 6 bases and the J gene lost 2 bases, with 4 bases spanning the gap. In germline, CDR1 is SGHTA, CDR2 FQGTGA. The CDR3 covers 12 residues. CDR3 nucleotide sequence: TGTGCCAGCAGGCGAAACACCGGGGAGCTGTTTTTT. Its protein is CASRRNTGELFF. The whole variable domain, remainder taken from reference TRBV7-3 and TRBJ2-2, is GAGVSQTPSNKVTEKGKYVELRCDPISGHTALYWYRQSLGQGPEFLIYFQGTGAADDSGLPNDRFFAVRPEGSVSTLKIQRTERGDSAVYLCASRRNTGELFFGEGSRLTVL.

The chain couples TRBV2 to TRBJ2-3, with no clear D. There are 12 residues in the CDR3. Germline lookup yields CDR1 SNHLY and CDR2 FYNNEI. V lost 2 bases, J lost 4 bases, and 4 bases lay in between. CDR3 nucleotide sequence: TGTGCCAGCAGTGAAACGGCAGATACGCAGTATTTT. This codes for CASSETADTQYF. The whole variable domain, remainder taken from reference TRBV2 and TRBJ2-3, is EPEVTQTPSHQVTQMGQEVILRCVPISNHLYFYWYRQILGQKVEFLVSFYNNEISEKSEIFDDQFSVERPDGSNFTLKIRSTKLEDSAMYFCASSETADTQYFGPGTRLTVL.

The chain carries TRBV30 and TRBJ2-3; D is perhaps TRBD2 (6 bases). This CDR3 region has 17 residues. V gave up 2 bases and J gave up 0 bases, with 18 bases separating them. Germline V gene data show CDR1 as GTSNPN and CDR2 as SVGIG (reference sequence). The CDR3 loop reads CAWSSGLAIPSTDTQYF. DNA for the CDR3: TGTGCCTGGAGTTCGGGGCTAGCGATCCCCAGCACAGATACGCAGTATTTT.

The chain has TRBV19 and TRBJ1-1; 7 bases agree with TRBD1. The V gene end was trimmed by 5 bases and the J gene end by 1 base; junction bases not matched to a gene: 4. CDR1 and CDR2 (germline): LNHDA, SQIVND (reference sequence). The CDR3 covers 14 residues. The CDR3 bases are TGTGCCAGTAGTCTCCAGGGGGGGAACACTGAAGCTTTCTTT. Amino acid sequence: CASSLQGGNTEAFF.

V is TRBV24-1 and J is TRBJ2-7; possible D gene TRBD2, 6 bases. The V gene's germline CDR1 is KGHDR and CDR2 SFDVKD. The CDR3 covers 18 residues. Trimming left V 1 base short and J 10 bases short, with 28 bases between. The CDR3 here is CATSDLTPRAGPRAVQYF. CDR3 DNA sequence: TGTGCCACCAGTGATTTAACCCCCCGGGCGGGGCCGCGGGCAGTTCAGTACTTC.

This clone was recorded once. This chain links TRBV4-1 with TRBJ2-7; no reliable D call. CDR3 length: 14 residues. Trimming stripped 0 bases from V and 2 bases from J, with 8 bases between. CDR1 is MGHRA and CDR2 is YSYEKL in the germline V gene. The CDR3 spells CASSQDPGTYEQYF. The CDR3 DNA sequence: TGCGCCAGCAGCCAAGATCCGGGTACCTACGAGCAGTACTTC.

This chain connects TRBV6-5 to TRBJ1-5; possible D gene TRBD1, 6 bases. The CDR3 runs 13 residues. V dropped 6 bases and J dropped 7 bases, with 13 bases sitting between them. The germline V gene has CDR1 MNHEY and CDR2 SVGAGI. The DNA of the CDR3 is TGTGCCAGCAGAAAGGGGGTAGGACAGCCCCAGCATTTT. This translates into CASRKGVGQPQHF.

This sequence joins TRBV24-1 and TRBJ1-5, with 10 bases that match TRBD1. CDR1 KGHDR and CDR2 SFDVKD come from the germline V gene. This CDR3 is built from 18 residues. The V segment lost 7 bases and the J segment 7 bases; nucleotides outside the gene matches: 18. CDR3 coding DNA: TGTGCCACCAGCGGTGGCCGGATCGCGGGACAGGGGTACCAGCCCCAGCATTTT. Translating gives CATSGGRIAGQGYQPQHF.

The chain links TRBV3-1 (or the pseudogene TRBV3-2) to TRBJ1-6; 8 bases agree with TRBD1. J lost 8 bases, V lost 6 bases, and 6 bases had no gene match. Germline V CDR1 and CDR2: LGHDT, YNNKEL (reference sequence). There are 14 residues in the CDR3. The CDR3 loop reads CASRGGQGDSPLHF. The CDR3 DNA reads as TGTGCCAGCAGGGGAGGACAGGGAGATTCACCCCTCCACTTT.

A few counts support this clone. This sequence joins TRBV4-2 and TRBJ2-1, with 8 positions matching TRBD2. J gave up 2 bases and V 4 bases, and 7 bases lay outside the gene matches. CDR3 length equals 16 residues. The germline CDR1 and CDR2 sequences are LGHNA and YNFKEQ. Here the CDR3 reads CASSPRTSHTYNEQFF. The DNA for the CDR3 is TGTGCCAGCAGCCCTAGGACTAGCCACACCTACAATGAGCAGTTCTTC.

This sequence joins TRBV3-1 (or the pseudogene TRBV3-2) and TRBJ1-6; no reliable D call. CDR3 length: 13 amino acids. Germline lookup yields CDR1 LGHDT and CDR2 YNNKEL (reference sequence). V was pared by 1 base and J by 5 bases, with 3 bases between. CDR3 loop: CASSQVDNSPLHF. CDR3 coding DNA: TGTGCCAGCAGCCAAGTCGATAATTCACCCCTCCACTTT.

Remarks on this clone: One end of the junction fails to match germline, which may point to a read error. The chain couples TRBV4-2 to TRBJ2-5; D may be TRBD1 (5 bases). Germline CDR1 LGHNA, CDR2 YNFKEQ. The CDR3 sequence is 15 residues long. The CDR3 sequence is CASSHEGAYQESQYF. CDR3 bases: TGTGCCAGCAGTCACGAAGGGGCGTACCAAGAGTCCCAGTACTTC.

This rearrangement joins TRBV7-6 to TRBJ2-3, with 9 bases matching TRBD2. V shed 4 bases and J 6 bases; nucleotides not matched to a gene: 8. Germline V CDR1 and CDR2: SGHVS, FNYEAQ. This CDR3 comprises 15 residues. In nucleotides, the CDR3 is TGTGCCAGCAGCTGGGGTAGCGGGAGTCGGGATACGCAGTATTTT. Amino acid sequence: CASSWGSGSRDTQYF.

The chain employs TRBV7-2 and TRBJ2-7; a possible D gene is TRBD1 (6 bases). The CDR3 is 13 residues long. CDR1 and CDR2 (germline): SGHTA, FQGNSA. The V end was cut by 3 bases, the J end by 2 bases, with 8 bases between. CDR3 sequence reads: CASSFRDTYEQYF. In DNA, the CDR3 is TGTGCCAGCAGCTTCCGGGACACCTACGAGCAGTACTTC.

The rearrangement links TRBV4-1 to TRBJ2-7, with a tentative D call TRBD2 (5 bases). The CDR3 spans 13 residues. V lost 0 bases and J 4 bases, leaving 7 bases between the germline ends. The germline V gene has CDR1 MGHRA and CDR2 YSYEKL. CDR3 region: CASSQDRGYEQYF. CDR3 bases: TGCGCCAGCAGCCAAGATAGAGGGTACGAGCAGTACTTC.

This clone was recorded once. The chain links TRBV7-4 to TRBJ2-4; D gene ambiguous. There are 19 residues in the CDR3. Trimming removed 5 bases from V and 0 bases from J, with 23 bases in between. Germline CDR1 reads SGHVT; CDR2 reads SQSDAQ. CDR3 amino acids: CASSRWAPYDIIAKNIQYF. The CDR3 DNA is TGTGCCAGCAGCCGCTGGGCACCTTATGACATTATAGCCAAAAACATTCAGTACTTC.

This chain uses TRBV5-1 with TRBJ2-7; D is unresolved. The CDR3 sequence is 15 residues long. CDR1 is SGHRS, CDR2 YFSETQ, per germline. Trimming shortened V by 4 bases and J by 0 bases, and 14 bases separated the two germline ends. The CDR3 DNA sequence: TGCGCCAGCAGCGTGGGCGGAGTGAGCTCCTACGAGCAGTACTTC. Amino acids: CASSVGGVSSYEQYF.